Listed here are 15 T cell receptor beta chains from one sample, sequenced in a study of CXCR3-negative and CXCR3-positive naive CD8 T cells. Each TRB cDNA library was prepared by 5' RACE (with UMI labels). No DNA is given; TCRdb re-called the 5' RACE reads and lists each CDR3 protein once. Its clone listing holds 80,000 to 95,000 distinct CDR3 sequences. The source material was naive CXCR3- CD8+ T cells from blood. The sample's subset: CD45RO-CCR7+CD27+CD95- naive CD8+ T cells lacking CXCR3 (TNR3-). Receptors were obtained from a human donor in good health. Some clones in this sample may be carry-over from other donors' samples.

This rearrangement joins TRBV15 to TRBJ2-7; the D call of TRBD1 rests on TCRdb alone, since no DNA is present to check it. The CDR3 covers 15 residues. Per germline, CDR1 LNHNV and CDR2 YYDKDF (reference sequence). CDR3 amino acids: CATSRGGTTGYEQYF.

This chain links TRBV6-5 with TRBJ2-1; TCRdb names TRBD2, which stays unverified in the absence of DNA. CDR1 is MNHEY, CDR2 SVGAGI, per germline. The CDR3 length is 14 residues. CDR3 sequence: CASSYASGKHEQFF.

This sequence joins TRBV7-9 and TRBJ2-5. The CDR3 loop spans 13 amino acids. Germline V gene data show CDR1 as SEHNR and CDR2 as FQNEAQ (reference sequence). CDR3 residues: CASSLAFNGTQYF.

The chain couples TRBV28 to TRBJ2-5; the D call of TRBD1 rests on TCRdb alone, since no DNA is present to check it. The CDR3 loop spans 15 amino acids. Germline V gene data show CDR1 as MDHEN and CDR2 as SYDVKM. This CDR3 is CASKGRASGQETQYF.

V and J are TRBV19 and TRBJ2-2; TCRdb's assignment of TRBD1 cannot be checked, as there is no DNA. The CDR3 contains 16 residues. Germline-derived CDR1 and CDR2 are LNHDA and SQIVND (reference sequence). The CDR3 loop is CASRPDRAGGTGELFF. Full variable domain (rest looked up from reference TRBV19 and TRBJ2-2): DGGITQSPKYLFRKEGQNVTLSCEQNLNHDAMYWYRQDPGQGLRLIYYSQIVNDFQKGDIAEGYSVSREKKESFPLTVTSAQKNPTAFYLCASRPDRAGGTGELFFGEGSRLTVL.

The J gene is TRBJ2-5, the V gene TRBV29-1; TCRdb reports TRBD1, a call that lacks DNA to check it against. The CDR3 is made up of 14 amino acids. Germline CDR1 reads SQVTM; CDR2 reads ANQGSEA. The CDR3 loop is CSVGDGRYQETQYF. The full variable domain, its missing parts supplied by reference TRBV29-1 and TRBJ2-5, is SAVISQKPSRDICQRGTSLTIQCQVDSQVTMMFWYRQQPGQSLTLIATANQGSEATYESGFVIDKFPISRPNLTFSTLTVSNMSPEDSSIYLCSVGDGRYQETQYFGPGTRLLVL.

The chain recombines TRBV14 with TRBJ2-7; as DNA is missing, the TRBD1 call by TCRdb cannot be tested. CDR1 is SGHDN and CDR2 is FVKESK in the germline V gene. The CDR3 sequence is 12 residues long. CDR3 residues: CASSVSLYEQYF.

This sequence joins TRBV7-3 and TRBJ1-1; TCRdb gives TRBD1 as the D gene, but with no DNA this cannot be confirmed. Germline assignment: CDR1 SGHTA and CDR2 FQGTGA. The CDR3 has 14 amino acids. CDR3 sequence reads: CASSVDPANTEAFF.

This chain connects TRBV19 to TRBJ2-2; TCRdb outputs TRBD2, but without DNA this stays unchecked. The germline gives CDR1 LNHDA, CDR2 SQIVND (reference sequence). The CDR3 has 15 amino acids. CDR3 sequence reads: CASSRAGGYTGELFF. Filled out from reference TRBV19 and TRBJ2-2, the complete variable domain reads DGGITQSPKYLFRKEGQNVTLSCEQNLNHDAMYWYRQDPGQGLRLIYYSQIVNDFQKGDIAEGYSVSREKKESFPLTVTSAQKNPTAFYLCASSRAGGYTGELFFGEGSRLTVL.

V gene TRBV2 combines with J gene TRBJ2-3; TCRdb's D gene call, TRBD1, goes unchecked for lack of DNA. The CDR3 is 16 residues long. Germline CDR1 SNHLY, CDR2 FYNNEI. CDR3 region: CASSVPAEGGDDTQYF.

The chain recombines TRBV12-5 with TRBJ2-1; TCRdb picks TRBD2, but there is no DNA to check that call. Germline lookup yields CDR1 LGHNT and CDR2 FRNRAP. The CDR3 covers 12 residues. The CDR3 region is CASLAGTNEQFF.

The J gene is TRBJ1-1, the V gene TRBV29-1. Germline V gene sequence: CDR1 SQVTM, CDR2 ANQGSEA. The CDR3 has 12 residues. The CDR3 sequence is CSAHGSNTEAFF. Supplemented by reference TRBV29-1 and TRBJ1-1, the full variable domain reads SAVISQKPSRDICQRGTSLTIQCQVDSQVTMMFWYRQQPGQSLTLIATANQGSEATYESGFVIDKFPISRPNLTFSTLTVSNMSPEDSSIYLCSAHGSNTEAFFGQGTRLTVV.

The chain employs TRBV29-1 and TRBJ2-4. CDR3 length: 12 amino acids. Germline assignment: CDR1 SQVTM and CDR2 ANQGSEA. The CDR3: CSVVDEKNIQYF.

This chain links TRBV7-9 with TRBJ1-2; TCRdb reports TRBD1, a call that lacks DNA to check it against. The CDR3 is made up of 15 amino acids. In germline, CDR1 is SEHNR, CDR2 FQNEAQ (reference sequence). The CDR3 spells CASGFDGGLVYGYTF. Using reference TRBV7-9 and TRBJ1-2 for the parts outside the CDR3, the full variable domain is DTGVSQNPRHKITKRGQNVTFRCDPISEHNRLYWYRQTLGQGPEFLTYFQNEAQLEKSRLLSDRFSAERPKGSFSTLEIQRTEQGDSAMYLCASGFDGGLVYGYTFGSGTRLTVV.

The chain links TRBV20-1 to TRBJ1-3. The CDR3 consists of 16 residues. CDR1 is DFQATT and CDR2 is SNEGSKA in the germline V gene (reference sequence). The CDR3 sequence is CSASFPAGDSGNTKYF.